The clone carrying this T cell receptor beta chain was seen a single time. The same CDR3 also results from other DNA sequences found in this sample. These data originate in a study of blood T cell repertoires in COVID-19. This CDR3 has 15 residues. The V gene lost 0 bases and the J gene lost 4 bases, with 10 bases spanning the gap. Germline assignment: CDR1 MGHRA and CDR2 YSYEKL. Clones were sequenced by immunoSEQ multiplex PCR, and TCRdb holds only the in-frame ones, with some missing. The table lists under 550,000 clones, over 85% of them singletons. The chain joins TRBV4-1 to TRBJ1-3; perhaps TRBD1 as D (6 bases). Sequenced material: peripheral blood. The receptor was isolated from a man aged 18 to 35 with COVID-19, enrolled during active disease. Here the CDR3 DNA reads TGCGCCAGCAGCCAAGACAGGGGTTCCGGAAACACCATATATTTT. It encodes CASSQDRGSGNTIYF.